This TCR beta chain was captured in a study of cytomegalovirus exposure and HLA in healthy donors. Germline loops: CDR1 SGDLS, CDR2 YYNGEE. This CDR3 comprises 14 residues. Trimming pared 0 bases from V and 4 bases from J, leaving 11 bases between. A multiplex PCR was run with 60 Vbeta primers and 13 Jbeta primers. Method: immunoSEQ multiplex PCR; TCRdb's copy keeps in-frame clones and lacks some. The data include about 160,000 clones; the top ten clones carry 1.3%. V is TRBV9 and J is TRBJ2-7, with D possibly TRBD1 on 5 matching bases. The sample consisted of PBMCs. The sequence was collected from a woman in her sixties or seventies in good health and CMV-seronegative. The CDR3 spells CASSVGGKGYEQYF. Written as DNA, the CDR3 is TGTGCCAGCAGCGTAGGGGGAAAGGGGTACGAGCAGTACTTC.